Following are 21 T cell receptor beta chains from one sample sequenced in a study of shared clonotypes between healthy human individuals. TCRdb's table, derived via immunoSEQ multiplex PCR, lists solely in-frame clones and lacks some. The sample shows over 2 million clones, approximately 95% of them seen only once. Only CD45RO-negative cells positively selected for CCR7 counted as naive CD8 cells, so terminally differentiated effector memory CD45RA+ cells were excluded. The sequenced sample consisted of naive CD8+ T cells sorted from blood. The receptors were gathered from a man younger than 35 in good health.

The J gene is TRBJ1-2, the V gene TRBV11-2; 8 bases agree with TRBD1. CDR3 length: 15 residues. V was pared by 5 bases and J by 3 bases, with 8 bases of the junction left unmatched. Germline CDR1 is SGHAT and CDR2 is FQNNGV. Here the CDR3 DNA reads TGTGCCAGCAGCACCCGATTGGACAGGGACTATGGCTACACCTTC. This encodes CASSTRLDRDYGYTF.

This clone was counted a single time. The chain carries TRBV28 and TRBJ1-1; D not certain. Germline V gives CDR1 MDHEN, CDR2 SYDVKM. With 5 bases removed from V and 2 bases from J, the gap between germline ends came to 15 bases. CDR3 length: 15 amino acids. The CDR3 spells CASSRPEEINTEAFF. The CDR3 DNA follows: TGTGCCAGCAGTCGGCCGGAGGAGATAAACACTGAAGCTTTCTTT.

J is TRBJ2-7 and V is TRBV2; 7 nucleotides agree with TRBD2. This CDR3 has 12 residues. V was clipped by 6 bases and J by 6 bases; unmatched bases: 5. Germline loops: CDR1 SNHLY, CDR2 FYNNEI. CDR3: CASSSPGGEQYF. The CDR3 DNA sequence: TGTGCCAGCAGCAGCCCGGGGGGCGAGCAGTACTTC.

The rearrangement links TRBV7-9 to TRBJ2-1; tentative D call: TRBD1 (6 bases). This CDR3 comprises 14 residues. Germline values: CDR1 SEHNR, CDR2 FQNEAQ (reference sequence). Between the trimmed V and J ends, which lost 5 bases and 7 bases, there was a span of 15 bases. In DNA, the CDR3 is TGTGCCAGCAGCCTTAGGAACAGGGAGAATGAGCAGTTCTTC. This translates into CASSLRNRENEQFF. Filled out from reference TRBV7-9 and TRBJ2-1, the complete variable domain reads DTGVSQNPRHKITKRGQNVTFRCDPISEHNRLYWYRQTLGQGPEFLTYFQNEAQLEKSRLLSDRFSAERPKGSFSTLEIQRTEQGDSAMYLCASSLRNRENEQFFGPGTRLTVL.

The V call is TRBV27, the J call TRBJ2-3; D gene ambiguous. Germline V lookup: CDR1 MNHEY, CDR2 SMNVEV (reference sequence). Trimming took off 2 bases at V and 3 bases at J, with 9 bases between the two ends. CDR3 size: 14 residues. The DNA for the CDR3 is TGTGCCAGCAGTTTAGGCCTAGAGACAGATACGCAGTATTTT. Translation gives CASSLGLETDTQYF.

This clone was observed once. J is TRBJ2-1 and V is TRBV30, with D tentatively TRBD1 (6 bases). CDR1 is GTSNPN and CDR2 is SVGIG in the germline V gene (reference sequence). The V end lost 5 bases, the J end lost 5 bases, and 19 bases lay between the germline ends. The CDR3 contains 15 residues. The CDR3, as DNA: TGTGCCTGGGTAGGATGGACAGAGGGAGACAATGAGCAGTTCTTC. The encoded protein is CAWVGWTEGDNEQFF. Filled out from reference TRBV30 and TRBJ2-1, the complete variable domain reads SQTIHQWPATLVQPVGSPLSLECTVEGTSNPNLYWYRQAAGRGLQLLFYSVGIGQISSEVPQNLSASRPQDRQFILSSKKLLLSDSGFYLCAWVGWTEGDNEQFFGPGTRLTVL.

About this clone itself: This specimen includes other DNA sequences encoding the same CDR3. In nucleotides, the CDR3 is TGTGCCAGCAGTTACTCTGAGGGTTATGGCTACACCTTC. Translation gives CASSYSEGYGYTF. The V and J genes are TRBV6-5 and TRBJ1-2; D remains unclear. The CDR3 consists of 13 residues. Germline values: CDR1 MNHEY, CDR2 SVGAGI. The V gene lost 0 bases and the J gene lost 5 bases, with 7 bases spanning the gap.

The CDR3 protein is CASSPLATSGETQYF. CDR3 in DNA: TGTGCCAGCAGCCCACTTGCGACGTCCGGGGAGACCCAGTACTTC. This sequence joins TRBV9 and TRBJ2-5; D gene unclear. V lost 4 bases and J lost 5, with 18 bases in between. This CDR3 region has 15 residues. Germline CDR1 reads SGDLS; CDR2 reads YYNGEE.

This sequence joins TRBV27 and TRBJ1-4; no clear D. The CDR3 runs 17 residues. The germline V and J ends were trimmed by 6 bases and 3 bases, with 20 bases remaining between them. Germline CDR1 reads MNHEY; CDR2 reads SMNVEV (reference sequence). CDR3 coding DNA: TGTGCCAGCAGCCCGACCTTCCTTAAGACGGCTAATGAAAAACTGTTTTTT. This codes for CASSPTFLKTANEKLFF.

The chain couples TRBV5-4 to TRBJ2-7; 12 nucleotides agree with TRBD2. Germline loops: CDR1 SGHNT, CDR2 YYREEE (reference sequence). There are 15 residues in the CDR3. Trimming took 4 bases from V and 2 from J; bases not matched to a gene: 4. CDR3: CASSPGLAGAYEQYF. CDR3 nucleotide sequence: TGTGCCAGCAGCCCGGGACTAGCGGGCGCCTACGAGCAGTACTTC.

CDR3 DNA sequence: TGCGCCAGCAGTGAAAAGGTGGTGAACACCGGGGAGCTGTTTTTT. Its protein product is CASSEKVVNTGELFF. The chain employs TRBV10-1 and TRBJ2-2, with D uncertain. The germline V and J ends were trimmed by 3 bases and 1 base, with 9 bases remaining between them. Looked up from germline, CDR1 is WNHNN and CDR2 is SYGVQD (reference sequence). The CDR3 is 15 residues long.

A word on this clone: The sample has other DNA sequences that encode this CDR3 too. The V gene is TRBV9, the J gene TRBJ1-1; the D gene is possibly TRBD1 (6 bases). V dropped 3 bases and J dropped 4 bases, with 10 bases sitting between them. This CDR3 comprises 13 residues. Germline V lookup: CDR1 SGDLS, CDR2 YYNGEE. CDR3 protein: CASSEGGGTEAFF. As DNA, the CDR3 is TGTGCCAGCAGCGAGGGAGGGGGCACTGAAGCTTTCTTT.

The J gene is TRBJ1-4, the V gene TRBV9; no reliable D call. Trimming removed 4 bases from V and 6 bases from J, with 16 bases in between. CDR1 is SGDLS and CDR2 is YYNGEE in the germline V gene. There are 15 residues in the CDR3. The CDR3 DNA follows: TGTGCCAGCAGCCACCCTAGATGGCGGCATGAAAAACTGTTTTTT. This codes for CASSHPRWRHEKLFF. The full variable domain, with the rest looked up from reference TRBV9 and TRBJ1-4, is DSGVTQTPKHLITATGQRVTLRCSPRSGDLSVYWYQQSLDQGLQFLIQYYNGEERAKGNILERFSAQQFPDLHSELNLSSLELGDSALYFCASSHPRWRHEKLFFGSGTQLSVL.

The chain has TRBV6-5 and TRBJ2-7; tentative D call: TRBD2 (6 bases). Germline loops: CDR1 MNHEY, CDR2 SVGAGI. Trimming shortened V by 0 bases and J by 5 bases, and 11 bases separated the two germline ends. CDR3 length: 14 amino acids. DNA of the CDR3: TGTGCCAGCAGTTACTCGACGGACTACAACGAGCAGTACTTC. Translated: CASSYSTDYNEQYF.

In the case of this clone: Within the sample, other DNA sequences also encode this same CDR3. CDR3 protein: CASSLGRNTEAFF. DNA for the CDR3: TGTGCCAGCAGCCTAGGAAGGAACACTGAAGCTTTCTTT. The chain recombines TRBV27 with TRBJ1-1; no clear D gene. Germline loops: CDR1 MNHEY, CDR2 SMNVEV (reference sequence). CDR3 length equals 13 residues. Trimming removed 6 bases from V and 1 base from J, with 9 bases in between.

The CDR3 DNA sequence: TGTGCCAGCAGCCCCGGGTGGAGCGGCAATCAGCCCCAGCATTTT. Its translation is CASSPGWSGNQPQHF. V gene TRBV5-6 combines with J gene TRBJ1-5; D is unclear. CDR1 and CDR2 from the germline V gene are SGHDT and YYEEEE. Trimming took off 4 bases at V and 2 bases at J, with 13 bases between the two ends. The CDR3 runs to 15 residues.

The chain couples TRBV7-2 to TRBJ2-7; unclear D gene. The V end lost 1 base, the J end lost 2 bases, and 9 bases lay between the germline ends. This CDR3 is built from 14 residues. Germline CDR1 SGHTA, CDR2 FQGNSA. The CDR3 DNA sequence: TGTGCCAGCAGCTTAGGGGGTTATACCTACGAGCAGTACTTC. Translating gives CASSLGGYTYEQYF.

The gene calls are TRBV6-5 and TRBJ1-1; 7 positions match TRBD1. The CDR3 consists of 15 residues. Looked up from germline, CDR1 is MNHEY and CDR2 is SVGAGI. J was trimmed by 8 bases and V by 4 bases; bases with no gene match: 13. The CDR3 loop is CASSSLTGLGIEAFF. The CDR3 region has the DNA TGTGCCAGCAGTTCTCTGACAGGGCTCGGCATAGAAGCTTTCTTT.

The chain has TRBV5-6 and TRBJ2-3, with TRBD1 identical over 8 bases. J gave up 1 base and V 4 bases, and 8 bases lay outside the gene matches. CDR1 SGHDT and CDR2 YYEEEE come from the germline V gene. The CDR3 contains 16 residues. The CDR3 DNA follows: TGTGCCAGCAGCCGCCCGACAGGGGTTGGCACAGATACGCAGTATTTT. Translated, it gives CASSRPTGVGTDTQYF.

The genes are TRBV5-6 and TRBJ1-1, with 7 bases matching TRBD1. Trimming took 4 bases from V and 5 from J; bases not matched to a gene: 14. The CDR3 has 16 residues. CDR1 is SGHDT and CDR2 is YYEEEE in the germline V gene. CDR3 sequence: CASSPPVRQGGTEAFF. CDR3 sequence (DNA): TGTGCCAGCAGCCCCCCGGTAAGACAGGGAGGTACTGAAGCTTTCTTT.

The rearrangement links TRBV7-8 to TRBJ2-7; the D gene is possibly TRBD2 (5 bases). Trimming stripped 8 bases from V and 6 bases from J, with 14 bases between. Germline V gives CDR1 SGHVS, CDR2 FQNEAQ. The CDR3 extends over 12 amino acids. The CDR3 DNA is TGTGCCAGCGAGGCGGGTCTGGGCGAGCAGTACTTC. Translating it yields CASEAGLGEQYF.